The next 20 T cell receptor beta chains were all read from a single sample in a study of T cell clusters in autoimmune cytopenias. TRB was amplified from about 270 ng of peripheral blood genomic DNA per sample. TRB rearrangements were amplified by touch-down multiplex PCR with mixed TRB-A/B primers. TCRdb re-called the multiplex PCR reads and catalogs CDR3 proteins one per entry, DNA excluded. The sample table sets out thousands of distinct CDR3 sequences. Sequenced material: peripheral blood. The receptor set was obtained from a human donor with an autoimmune cytopenia or autoimmune hepatitis (not recorded which).

Frequency places this clonotype as large. The chain uses TRBV11-1 and TRBJ2-7; TCRdb proposes TRBD2, but this gene call is untestable without DNA. CDR1 SGHAT and CDR2 FQDESV come from the germline V gene (reference sequence). CDR3 length: 15 residues. CDR3: CASSRLAGAPSEQYF.

This clonotype is identified as medium-sized from frequency. The rearrangement links TRBV19 to TRBJ2-1; as DNA is missing, the TRBD2 call by TCRdb cannot be tested. This CDR3 has 16 residues. In germline, CDR1 is LNHDA, CDR2 SQIVND (reference sequence). The CDR3 loop reads CASTPLAGAPLDEQFF.

This clonotype is called medium-sized based on its frequency. V gene TRBV6-5 combines with J gene TRBJ1-5. The CDR3 covers 13 residues. Germline V gives CDR1 MNHEY, CDR2 SVGAGI. The CDR3 spells CASRFGVNQPQHF.

Measured by frequency, this clonotype is medium-sized. This sequence joins TRBV5-6 and TRBJ2-3; the D call of TRBD1 rests on TCRdb alone, since no DNA is present to check it. The CDR3 is made up of 14 amino acids. Germline CDR1 SGHDT, CDR2 YYEEEE. CDR3: CASSSTEGTDTQYF.

This clonotype registers medium-sized by frequency. The chain carries TRBV6-5 and TRBJ1-5; TCRdb's assignment of TRBD1 cannot be checked, as there is no DNA. The CDR3 is 17 amino acids. Germline V gene sequence: CDR1 MNHEY, CDR2 SVGAGI. The CDR3 spells CASTPMGTSYSNQPQHF.

According to its frequency, this clonotype is medium-sized. This chain uses TRBV5-6 with TRBJ2-7; the D call from TCRdb, TRBD1, cannot be confirmed without DNA. Germline V gene data show CDR1 as SGHDT and CDR2 as YYEEEE. The CDR3 sequence is 14 residues long. This chain's CDR3 is CASSPDDRVYEQYF.

This clonotype is deemed medium-sized by its frequency. The V call is TRBV19, the J call TRBJ2-3. In germline, CDR1 is LNHDA, CDR2 SQIVND (reference sequence). The CDR3 consists of 16 residues. CDR3 amino acids: CASSIGQAAYTDTQYF. The full variable domain, in which reference TRBV19 and TRBJ2-3 provide the parts outside the CDR3, is DGGITQSPKYLFRKEGQNVTLSCEQNLNHDAMYWYRQDPGQGLRLIYYSQIVNDFQKGDIAEGYSVSREKKESFPLTVTSAQKNPTAFYLCASSIGQAAYTDTQYFGPGTRLTVL.

Judged by frequency, this clonotype is medium-sized. The chain combines TRBV30 with TRBJ2-2. The CDR3 extends over 17 amino acids. CDR1 and CDR2 (germline): GTSNPN, SVGIG (reference sequence). CDR3: CAWSVALIDTYTGELFF. The full variable domain, its missing parts supplied by reference TRBV30 and TRBJ2-2, is SQTIHQWPATLVQPVGSPLSLECTVEGTSNPNLYWYRQAAGRGLQLLFYSVGIGQISSEVPQNLSASRPQDRQFILSSKKLLLSDSGFYLCAWSVALIDTYTGELFFGEGSRLTVL.

This clonotype is identified as medium-sized (0.01 to 0.1%) from frequency. The chain has TRBV11-1 and TRBJ2-2; TCRdb's D gene call, TRBD2, goes unchecked for lack of DNA. This CDR3 contains 15 residues. The germline gives CDR1 SGHAT, CDR2 FQDESV (reference sequence). The CDR3 region is CASSSVAGGNGELFF.

Measured by frequency, this clonotype is medium-sized. V and J are TRBV30 and TRBJ2-5; the TCRdb call, TRBD1, lacks DNA for checking. Per the germline V gene, CDR1 is GTSNPN and CDR2 is SVGIG (reference sequence). The CDR3 has 12 residues. CDR3: CARQGSGETQYF. The whole variable domain, remainder taken from reference TRBV30 and TRBJ2-5, is SQTIHQWPATLVQPVGSPLSLECTVEGTSNPNLYWYRQAAGRGLQLLFYSVGIGQISSEVPQNLSASRPQDRQFILSSKKLLLSDSGFYLCARQGSGETQYFGPGTRLLVL.

Considering frequency, this clonotype is medium-sized. The CDR3 is CASSRAGTGVFF. The genes are TRBV6-2 or TRBV6-3 and TRBJ1-4; TCRdb's D call, TRBD1, is unchecked because there is no DNA. CDR3 length: 12 residues. Looked up from germline, CDR1 is MNHEY and CDR2 is SVGEGT.

This clonotype ranks as medium-sized in terms of frequency. V gene TRBV6-2 or TRBV6-3 combines with J gene TRBJ2-3; TCRdb calls TRBD2, which cannot be checked without DNA. Germline V CDR1 and CDR2: MNHEY, SVGEGT. The CDR3 is 15 residues long. This CDR3 is CASSYFTSMTDTQYF.

This clonotype is called medium-sized based on its frequency. This chain connects TRBV19 to TRBJ2-7; TCRdb picks TRBD1, but there is no DNA to check that call. The CDR3 length is 14 residues. In germline, CDR1 is LNHDA, CDR2 SQIVND (reference sequence). The CDR3 loop is CASSDLGRTYEQYF.

This clonotype counts as medium-sized by frequency. The J gene is TRBJ1-3, the V gene TRBV13. The CDR3 extends over 16 amino acids. Germline CDR1 and CDR2: PRHDT and FYEKMQ (reference sequence). This CDR3 reads CASSLGDGYSGNTIYF. The entire variable domain, with the rest obtained from reference TRBV13 and TRBJ1-3, is as follows: AAGVIQSPRHLIKEKRETATLKCYPIPRHDTVYWYQQGPGQDPQFLISFYEKMQSDKGSIPDRFSAQQFSDYHSELNMSSLELGDSALYFCASSLGDGYSGNTIYFGEGSWLTVV.

By frequency, this clonotype registers medium-sized (0.01 to 0.1%). The chain links TRBV6-4 to TRBJ1-6. CDR3 length: 13 amino acids. From germline, CDR1 is MRHNA and CDR2 SNTAGT. CDR3: CASSTEMNSPLHF.

Judged by frequency, this clonotype is large (0.1 to 1%). This chain uses TRBV29-1 with TRBJ2-1; lacking DNA, the TRBD1 call made by TCRdb goes unchecked. The CDR3 totals 13 residues. Per germline, CDR1 SQVTM and CDR2 ANQGSEA. The CDR3 region is CSVEADRGNEQFF.

This clonotype ranks as medium-sized in terms of frequency. The chain couples TRBV6-5 to TRBJ2-7; there is no DNA to check the TCRdb D call of TRBD1. The CDR3 totals 13 residues. Germline loops: CDR1 MNHEY, CDR2 SVGAGI. The CDR3 sequence: CASSWDSSYEQYF.

This clonotype is deemed medium-sized by its frequency. The CDR3 sequence is CATRGGNEQFF. The V call is TRBV24-1, the J call TRBJ2-1; as DNA is missing, the TRBD2 call by TCRdb cannot be tested. CDR1 and CDR2 (germline): KGHDR, SFDVKD. The CDR3 totals 11 residues.

This clonotype counts as medium-sized by frequency. The chain combines TRBV6-5 with TRBJ1-5; with no DNA, the TCRdb D assignment of TRBD1 cannot be verified. The germline V gene encodes CDR1 MNHEY and CDR2 SVGAGI. The CDR3 extends over 13 amino acids. The CDR3 sequence: CASGDSLNQPQHF.

This clonotype is called medium-sized based on its frequency. The V call is TRBV6-2 or TRBV6-3, the J call TRBJ2-7; the D call from TCRdb, TRBD1, cannot be confirmed without DNA. The CDR3 has 13 residues. Germline V gives CDR1 MNHEY, CDR2 SVGEGT. The CDR3 loop is CASSIRQSYEQYF.